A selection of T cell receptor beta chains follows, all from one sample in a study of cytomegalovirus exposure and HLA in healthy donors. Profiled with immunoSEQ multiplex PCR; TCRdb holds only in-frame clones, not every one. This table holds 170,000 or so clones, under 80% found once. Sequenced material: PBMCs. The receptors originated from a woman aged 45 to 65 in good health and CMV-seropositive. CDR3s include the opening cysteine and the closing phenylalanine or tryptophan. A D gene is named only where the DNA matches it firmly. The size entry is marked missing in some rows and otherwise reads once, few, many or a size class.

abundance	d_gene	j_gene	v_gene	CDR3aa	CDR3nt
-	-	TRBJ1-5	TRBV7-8	CASSSNSNQPQHF	TGTGCCAGCAGCTCCAACAGTAATCAGCCCCAGCATTTT
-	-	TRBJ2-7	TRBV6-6	CASSLAGAYEQYF	TGTGCCAGCAGTTTGGCAGGGGCCTACGAGCAGTACTTC
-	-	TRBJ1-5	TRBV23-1	CASSRFSPRGSNQPQHF	TGCGCCAGCAGTCGGTTCAGTCCGAGAGGTAGCAATCAGCCCCAGCATTTT
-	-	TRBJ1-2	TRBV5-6	CASSRLEAPEAYGYTF	TGTGCCAGCAGCCGACTTGAAGCTCCAGAGGCCTATGGCTACACCTTC
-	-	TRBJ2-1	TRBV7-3	CASSLFRGNEQFF	TGTGCCAGCAGCTTGTTCAGGGGAAATGAGCAGTTCTTC
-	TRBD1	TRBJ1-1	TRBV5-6	CASSWDRSTEAFF	TGTGCCAGCAGCTGGGACAGGTCCACTGAAGCTTTCTTT
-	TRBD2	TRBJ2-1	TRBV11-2	CASSLVAGAYLEQFF	TGTGCCAGCAGCCTTGTAGCGGGGGCCTACCTTGAGCAGTTCTTC
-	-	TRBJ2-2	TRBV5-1	CASSLATGRTGELFF	TGCGCCAGCAGCTTGGCCACAGGGCGAACCGGGGAGCTGTTTTTT
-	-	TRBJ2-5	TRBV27	CASSLSTGETQYF	TGTGCCAGCAGTTTATCGACTGGAGAGACCCAGTACTTC
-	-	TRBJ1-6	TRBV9	CASSVGGQRYSPLHF	TGTGCCAGCAGCGTAGGGGGGCAACGGTATTCACCCCTCCACTTT
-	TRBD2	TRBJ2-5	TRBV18	CASSPVAGGPKETQYF	TGTGCCAGCTCACCAGTAGCGGGGGGCCCTAAAGAGACCCAGTACTTC
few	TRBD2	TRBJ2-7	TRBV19	CASSAGLAGAEQYF	TGTGCCAGTAGTGCCGGACTAGCGGGGGCCGAGCAGTACTTC
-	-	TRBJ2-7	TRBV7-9	CASTTGVGYEQYF	TGTGCCAGCACCACAGGCGTGGGCTACGAGCAGTACTTC
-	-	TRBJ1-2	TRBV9	CASSKEAGWDNGYTF	TGTGCCAGCAGCAAAGAGGCAGGGTGGGATAATGGCTACACCTTC
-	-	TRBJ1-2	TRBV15	CATSRGEEGDYGYTF	TGTGCCACCAGCAGAGGAGAGGAGGGTGACTATGGCTACACCTTC
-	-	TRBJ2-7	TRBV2	CASSEGPGVSYEQYF	TGTGCCAGCAGTGAGGGGCCAGGGGTCTCCTACGAGCAGTACTTC
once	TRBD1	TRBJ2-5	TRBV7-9	CASSRDRGLQETQYF	TGTGCCAGCAGTCGGGACAGGGGGCTCCAAGAGACCCAGTACTTC
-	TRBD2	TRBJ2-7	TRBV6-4	CASSYSRGSDEQYF	TGTGCCAGCAGTTACTCGCGGGGGAGCGACGAGCAGTACTTC
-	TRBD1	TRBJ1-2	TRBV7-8	CASSLKPGQGTGYTF	TGTGCCAGCAGCTTGAAACCGGGACAGGGTACCGGCTACACCTTC
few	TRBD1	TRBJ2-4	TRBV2	CASTKGGLDIQYF	TGTGCCAGCACCAAAGGGGGCTTGGACATTCAGTACTTC
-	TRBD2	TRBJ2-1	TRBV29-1	CSVDLRGGLNEQFF	TGCAGCGTTGATCTGCGGGGGGGCCTCAATGAGCAGTTCTTC
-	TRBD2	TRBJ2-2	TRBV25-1	CASSDGGGVNTGELFF	TGTGCCAGCAGTGATGGCGGGGGGGTGAACACCGGGGAGCTGTTTTTT
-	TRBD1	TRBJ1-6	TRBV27	CASSRQGKRNSPLHF	TGTGCCAGCAGTAGACAGGGGAAAAGAAATTCACCCCTCCACTTT
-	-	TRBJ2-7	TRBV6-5	CASSRARQATYEQYF	TGTGCCAGCAGCCGCGCCCGGCAGGCTACCTACGAGCAGTACTTC
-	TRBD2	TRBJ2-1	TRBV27	CASRKAASGGFTHEQFF	TGTGCCAGCAGGAAAGCGGCTAGCGGGGGCTTTACTCATGAGCAGTTCTTC
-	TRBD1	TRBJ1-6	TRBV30	CAWSVGQGDSPLHF	TGTGCCTGGAGTGTCGGACAGGGTGATTCACCCCTCCACTTT
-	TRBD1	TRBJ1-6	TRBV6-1	CASSEATGTGNSPLHF	TGTGCCAGCAGTGAAGCGACCGGGACAGGGAATTCACCCCTCCACTTT
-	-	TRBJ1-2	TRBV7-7	CASSFTKAGNYGYTF	TGTGCCAGCAGCTTCACGAAGGCAGGTAACTATGGCTACACCTTC
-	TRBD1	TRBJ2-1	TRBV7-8	CASSFLTGEPYNEQFF	TGTGCCAGCAGCTTCTTGACAGGGGAGCCCTACAATGAGCAGTTCTTC
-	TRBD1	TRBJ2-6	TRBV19	CASRQGASAGANVLTF	TGTGCCAGTAGACAGGGGGCGAGCGCTGGGGCCAACGTCCTGACTTTC
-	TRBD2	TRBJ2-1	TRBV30	CAWSTPAGGLEKQFF	TGTGCCTGGAGCACCCCTGCGGGGGGCCTTGAGAAGCAGTTCTTC
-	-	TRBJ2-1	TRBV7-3	CASSLSGHPEQFF	TGTGCCAGCAGCTTAAGCGGCCATCCTGAGCAGTTCTTC
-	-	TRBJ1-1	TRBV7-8	CASSSTAPGEVGNTEAFF	TGTGCCAGCAGCTCAACCGCCCCCGGGGAGGTTGGGAACACTGAAGCTTTCTTT
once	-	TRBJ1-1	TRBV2	CASSPAGLGPEAFF	TGTGCCAGCAGTCCGGCAGGGCTTGGGCCTGAAGCTTTCTTT
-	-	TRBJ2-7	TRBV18	CASSPPGTSSYEQYF	TGTGCCAGCTCACCTCCCGGGACATCCAGCTACGAGCAGTACTTC